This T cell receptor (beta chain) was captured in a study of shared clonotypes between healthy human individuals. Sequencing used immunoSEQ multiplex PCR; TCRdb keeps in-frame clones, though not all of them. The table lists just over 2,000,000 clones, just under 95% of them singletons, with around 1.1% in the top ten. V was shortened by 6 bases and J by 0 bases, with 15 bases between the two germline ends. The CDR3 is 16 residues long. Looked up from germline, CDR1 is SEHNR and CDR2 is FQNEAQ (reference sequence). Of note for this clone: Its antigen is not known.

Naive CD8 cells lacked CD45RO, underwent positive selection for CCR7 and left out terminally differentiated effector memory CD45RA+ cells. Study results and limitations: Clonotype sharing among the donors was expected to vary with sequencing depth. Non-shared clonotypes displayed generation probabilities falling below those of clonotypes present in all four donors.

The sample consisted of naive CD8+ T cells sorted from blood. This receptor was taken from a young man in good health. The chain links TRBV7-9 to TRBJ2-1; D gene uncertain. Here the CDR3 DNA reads TGTGCCAGCAGTCCCCGGTCCGGTCACTCCTACAATGAGCAGTTCTTC. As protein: CASSPRSGHSYNEQFF.